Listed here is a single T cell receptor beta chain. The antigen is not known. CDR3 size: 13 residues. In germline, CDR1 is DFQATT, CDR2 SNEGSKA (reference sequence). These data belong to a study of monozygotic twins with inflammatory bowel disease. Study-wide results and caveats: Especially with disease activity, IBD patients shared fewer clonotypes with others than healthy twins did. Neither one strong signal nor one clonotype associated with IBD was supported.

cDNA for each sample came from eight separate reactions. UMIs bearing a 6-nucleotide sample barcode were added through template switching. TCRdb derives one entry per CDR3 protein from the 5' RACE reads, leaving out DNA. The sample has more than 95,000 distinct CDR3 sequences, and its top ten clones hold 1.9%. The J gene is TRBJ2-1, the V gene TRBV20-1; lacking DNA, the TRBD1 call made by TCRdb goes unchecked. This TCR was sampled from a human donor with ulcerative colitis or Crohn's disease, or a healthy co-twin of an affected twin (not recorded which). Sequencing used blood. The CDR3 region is CSATDRGLNEQFF.